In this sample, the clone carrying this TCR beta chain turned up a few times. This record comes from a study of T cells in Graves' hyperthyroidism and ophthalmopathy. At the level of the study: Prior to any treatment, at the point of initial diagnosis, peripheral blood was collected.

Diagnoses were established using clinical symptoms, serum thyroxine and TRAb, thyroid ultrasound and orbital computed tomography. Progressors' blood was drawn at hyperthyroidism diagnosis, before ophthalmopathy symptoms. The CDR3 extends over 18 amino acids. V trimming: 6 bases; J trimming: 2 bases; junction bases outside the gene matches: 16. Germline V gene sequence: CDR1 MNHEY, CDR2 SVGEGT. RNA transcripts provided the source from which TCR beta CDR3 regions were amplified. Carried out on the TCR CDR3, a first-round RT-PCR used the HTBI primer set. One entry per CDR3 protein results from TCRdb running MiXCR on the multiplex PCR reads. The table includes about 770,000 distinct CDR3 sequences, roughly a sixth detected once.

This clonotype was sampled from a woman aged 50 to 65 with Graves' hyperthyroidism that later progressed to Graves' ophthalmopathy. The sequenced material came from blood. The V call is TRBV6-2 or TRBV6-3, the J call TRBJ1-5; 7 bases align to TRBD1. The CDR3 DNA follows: TGTGCCAGCAGCCTAACGCCTATCTCAGACAGGGGCAATCAGCCCCAGCATTTT. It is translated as CASSLTPISDRGNQPQHF.